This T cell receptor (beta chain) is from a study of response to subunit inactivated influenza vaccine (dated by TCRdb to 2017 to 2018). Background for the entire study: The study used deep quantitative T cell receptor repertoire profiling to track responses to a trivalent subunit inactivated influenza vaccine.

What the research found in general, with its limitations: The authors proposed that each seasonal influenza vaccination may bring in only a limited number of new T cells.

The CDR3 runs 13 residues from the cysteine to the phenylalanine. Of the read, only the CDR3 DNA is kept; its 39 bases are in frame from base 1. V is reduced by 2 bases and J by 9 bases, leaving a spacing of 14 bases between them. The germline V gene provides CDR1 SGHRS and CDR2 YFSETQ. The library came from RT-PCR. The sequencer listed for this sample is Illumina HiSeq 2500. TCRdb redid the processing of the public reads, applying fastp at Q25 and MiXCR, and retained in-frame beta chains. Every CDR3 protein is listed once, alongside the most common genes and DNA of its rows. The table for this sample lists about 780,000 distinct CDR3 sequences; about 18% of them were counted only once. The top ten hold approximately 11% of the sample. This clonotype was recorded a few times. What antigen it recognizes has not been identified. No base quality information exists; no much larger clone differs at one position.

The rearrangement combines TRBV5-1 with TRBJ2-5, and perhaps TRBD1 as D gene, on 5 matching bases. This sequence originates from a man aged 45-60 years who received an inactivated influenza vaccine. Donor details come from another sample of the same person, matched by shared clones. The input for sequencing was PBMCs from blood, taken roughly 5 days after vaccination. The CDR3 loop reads CASSFLGLGAQYF. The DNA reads TGCGCCAGCAGCTTTTTGGGGTTAGGGGCCCAGTACTTC.